The 31 T cell receptor beta chains presented below share a single source sample, sequenced in a study of a mutant IDH1 vaccine in newly diagnosed glioma. The data were produced by immunoSEQ multiplex PCR, yet TCRdb's version contains in-frame clones alone and is incomplete. There are about 41,000 clones in the sample; 60% to 85% occur only once, and around 6.9% lies in the top ten. Antigens of these TCRs are unknown. The sample's time point: week 23, last vaccination. It was 300 ug of mutant IDH1 20-mer peptide that made up each vaccine dose, given with topical imiquimod. This specimen was PBMCs, taken from a glioma patient whose treatment included an IDH1 peptide vaccine. The receptors derive from a woman aged 40 to 50 with glioma. Some clones in this sample may be carry-over from other donors' samples.

The CDR3 loop is CASSDPGLGPYNEQFF. The CDR3 DNA is TGCGCCAGCAGTGACCCGGGACTAGGTCCCTACAATGAGCAGTTCTTC. The gene calls are TRBV10-1 and TRBJ2-1, with TRBD2 identical over 8 bases. Trimming removed 3 bases from V and 2 bases from J; junction bases left unmatched: 6. The CDR3 sequence is 16 residues long. Germline V gene sequence: CDR1 WNHNN, CDR2 SYGVQD (reference sequence).

V usage is TRBV6-6 and J usage is TRBJ1-3; tentative D call: TRBD1 (5 bases). Per the germline V gene, CDR1 is MNHNY and CDR2 is SVGAGI (reference sequence). The germline V and J ends were trimmed by 6 bases and 3 bases, with 15 bases remaining between them. This CDR3 is 15 amino acids long. The CDR3 loop reads CASRPRGGNGNTIYF. CDR3 DNA: TGTGCCAGCAGGCCGCGGGGGGGGAATGGAAACACCATATATTTT.

The CDR3 reads CASSFEYYNEQFF. The CDR3 DNA follows: TGCGCCAGCAGCTTTGAATATTACAATGAGCAGTTCTTC. V usage is TRBV5-1 and J usage is TRBJ2-1; D is uncertain. Germline values: CDR1 SGHRS, CDR2 YFSETQ. Deletions cut 2 bases from V and 4 bases from J, with 7 bases between. CDR3 length: 13 residues.

The chain recombines TRBV10-3 with TRBJ1-1; D is undetermined. This CDR3 is 15 amino acids long. CDR1 ENHRY and CDR2 SYGVKD come from the germline V gene. The V and J ends lost 0 bases and 6 bases respectively, with 14 bases between them. The CDR3 DNA reads as TGTGCCATCAGTGAGTCGGTGGCGGTGGTGGCTGAAGCTTTCTTT. Translating gives CAISESVAVVAEAFF.

The genes are TRBV7-9 and TRBJ1-2, with 7 bases lining up with TRBD1. The trim removed 0 bases at V and 5 bases at J, leaving 6 bases unmatched. This CDR3 has 15 amino acids. Germline V lookup: CDR1 SEHNR, CDR2 FQNEAQ (reference sequence). This CDR3 reads CASSLAGTGEYGYTF. CDR3 coding DNA: TGTGCCAGCAGCTTAGCGGGAACAGGGGAGTATGGCTACACCTTC.

The chain uses TRBV9 and TRBJ1-4; D unclear. This CDR3 has 13 amino acids. CDR1 and CDR2 (germline): SGDLS, YYNGEE. The V and J ends lost 4 bases and 5 bases respectively, with 9 bases between them. CDR3: CASSLGSNEKLFF. CDR3 DNA: TGTGCCAGCAGCTTGGGTTCGAATGAAAAACTGTTTTTT.

The genes are TRBV6-1 and TRBJ2-7; 9 bases fit TRBD1. The CDR3 has 15 residues. Germline-derived CDR1 and CDR2 are MNHNS and SASEGT. V lost 6 bases, J lost 2 bases, and 8 bases stayed unmatched. For the CDR3, the DNA is TGTGCCAGCAGGGGGACAGGGCACTATCCCTACGAGCAGTACTTC. It translates to CASRGTGHYPYEQYF.

This rearrangement joins TRBV5-1 to TRBJ2-3; D unresolved. CDR1 and CDR2 from the germline V gene are SGHRS and YFSETQ. The CDR3 has 15 residues. With 8 bases removed from V and 1 base from J, the gap between germline ends came to 17 bases. The CDR3 region is CASSSWPGGTDTQYF. CDR3 nucleotide sequence: TGCGCCAGTAGTAGTTGGCCCGGCGGCACAGATACGCAGTATTTT.

The chain is built from TRBV2 and TRBJ2-4; TRBD1 matches at 9 bases. The germline gives CDR1 SNHLY, CDR2 FYNNEI. The CDR3 is 14 amino acids. J lost 6 bases, V lost 6 bases, and 6 bases had no gene match. The DNA of the CDR3 is TGTGCCAGCAGCATGGACAGGGGAGCAAACATTCAGTACTTC. Translation: CASSMDRGANIQYF.

This rearrangement joins TRBV7-8 to TRBJ1-1; D ambiguous. The germline V gene has CDR1 SGHVS and CDR2 FQNEAQ. The CDR3 is 13 residues long. Trimming left V 4 bases short and J 1 base short, with 7 bases between. The CDR3 region has the DNA TGTGCCAGCAGCTCCGACAAGAACACTGAAGCTTTCTTT. Translation gives CASSSDKNTEAFF.

This chain joins TRBV2 and TRBJ1-5, with a tentative D call TRBD1 (5 bases). V shed 3 bases and J shed 4 bases, with 10 bases lying between them. CDR3 length: 14 residues. Germline V gene sequence: CDR1 SNHLY, CDR2 FYNNEI. The CDR3 spells CASSEWGLNQPQHF. For the CDR3, the DNA is TGTGCCAGCAGTGAGTGGGGCCTAAATCAGCCCCAGCATTTT. The variable domain in full, completed from reference TRBV2 and TRBJ1-5, reads EPEVTQTPSHQVTQMGQEVILRCVPISNHLYFYWYRQILGQKVEFLVSFYNNEISEKSEIFDDQFSVERPDGSNFTLKIRSTKLEDSAMYFCASSEWGLNQPQHFGDGTRLSIL.

This clone appeared a single time. The chain employs TRBV28 and TRBJ2-1; D is undetermined. This CDR3 is 14 amino acids long. Trimming took 8 bases from V and 0 from J, leaving 11 bases between them. Germline loops: CDR1 MDHEN, CDR2 SYDVKM. The CDR3 sequence is CASVWASSYNEQFF. CDR3 nucleotide sequence: TGTGCCAGCGTGTGGGCGAGCTCCTACAATGAGCAGTTCTTC.

This chain connects TRBV7-2 to TRBJ2-7, with 10 bases fitting TRBD2. From germline, CDR1 is SGHTA and CDR2 FQGNSA. CDR3 length: 17 residues. V trimming: 5 bases; J trimming: 7 bases; junction bases outside the gene matches: 17. In DNA, the CDR3 is TGTGCCAGCAGCCTCCCAGGGCTAGCGGGGGACCGAGGTGAGCAGTACTTC. It is translated as CASSLPGLAGDRGEQYF.

V usage is TRBV7-2 and J usage is TRBJ2-7, with TRBD1 as a possible D gene (6 bases). This CDR3 comprises 15 residues. Germline V gene sequence: CDR1 SGHTA, CDR2 FQGNSA. V dropped 8 bases and J dropped 0 bases, with 17 bases sitting between them. In nucleotides, the CDR3 is TGTGCCAGCGGAATTCCAACAGGGCTCTCCTACGAGCAGTACTTC. Its translation is CASGIPTGLSYEQYF. Looking up the rest from reference TRBV7-2 and TRBJ2-7 gives the full variable domain: GAGVSQSPSNKVTEKGKDVELRCDPISGHTALYWYRQSLGQGLEFLIYFQGNSAPDKSGLPSDRFSAERTGGSVSTLTIQRTQQEDSAVYLCASGIPTGLSYEQYFGPGTRLTVT.

The gene calls are TRBV15 and TRBJ1-5; D unclear. This CDR3 is built from 12 residues. In germline, CDR1 is LNHNV, CDR2 YYDKDF (reference sequence). V was cut by 1 base and J by 7 bases, with 5 bases left in between. The CDR3 loop is CATSRAWQPQHF. CDR3 sequence (DNA): TGTGCCACCAGCAGAGCCTGGCAGCCCCAGCATTTT.

This rearrangement joins TRBV7-9 to TRBJ1-4; 7 bases are shared with TRBD1. Germline V gene sequence: CDR1 SEHNR, CDR2 FQNEAQ (reference sequence). The CDR3 spans 14 residues. V shed 4 bases and J 8 bases; nucleotides not matched to a gene: 7. CDR3 loop: CASSSTGVREKLFF. CDR3 in DNA: TGTGCCAGCAGCTCAACAGGGGTTCGGGAAAAACTGTTTTTT.

The rearrangement links TRBV9 to TRBJ2-1; 11 nucleotides line up with TRBD2. The CDR3 is made up of 15 amino acids. Germline V gene sequence: CDR1 SGDLS, CDR2 YYNGEE. V gave up 3 bases and J gave up 7 bases; unmatched junction bases: 6. CDR3 region: CASSELPSGRNEQFF. The CDR3 DNA follows: TGTGCCAGCAGCGAGCTCCCTAGCGGGAGGAATGAGCAGTTCTTC. Supplemented by reference TRBV9 and TRBJ2-1, the full variable domain reads DSGVTQTPKHLITATGQRVTLRCSPRSGDLSVYWYQQSLDQGLQFLIQYYNGEERAKGNILERFSAQQFPDLHSELNLSSLELGDSALYFCASSELPSGRNEQFFGPGTRLTVL.

This clone was seen only once. The chain is built from TRBV5-1 and TRBJ2-3, with unresolved D. Germline CDR1 is SGHRS and CDR2 is YFSETQ. Deletions cut 3 bases from V and 1 base from J, with 6 bases between. The CDR3 is 13 residues long. The CDR3 sequence is CASSSQGTDTQYF. The DNA of the CDR3 is TGCGCCAGCAGCTCCCAGGGCACAGATACGCAGTATTTT. The variable domain in full, with the rest retrieved from reference TRBV5-1 and TRBJ2-3, is KAGVTQTPRYLIKTRGQQVTLSCSPISGHRSVSWYQQTPGQGLQFLFEYFSETQRNKGNFPGRFSGRQFSNSRSEMNVSTLELGDSALYLCASSSQGTDTQYFGPGTRLTVL.

V is TRBV18 and J is TRBJ2-2; D is possibly TRBD2 (6 bases). Germline V gives CDR1 KGHSH, CDR2 LQKENI. V was clipped by 3 bases and J by 3 bases, with 11 bases between them. The CDR3 has 15 residues. The CDR3 spells CASSPPGLYTGELFF. Written as DNA, the CDR3 is TGTGCCAGCTCACCCCCGGGACTTTACACCGGGGAGCTGTTTTTT.

V gene TRBV7-2 combines with J gene TRBJ1-4; D is perhaps TRBD1 (6 bases). Germline V gives CDR1 SGHTA, CDR2 FQGNSA. This CDR3 is built from 15 residues. The V end was cut by 5 bases, the J end by 7 bases, with 17 bases between. CDR3: CASSKTGGAGEKLFF. In DNA, the CDR3 is TGTGCCAGCAGCAAAACGGGGGGGGCGGGTGAAAAACTGTTTTTT.

The J gene is TRBJ2-2, the V gene TRBV4-3; D is perhaps TRBD2 (5 bases). CDR3 length equals 17 residues. Germline V CDR1 and CDR2: LGHNA, YSLEER. The V and J ends lost 1 base and 4 bases respectively, with 16 bases between them. Written as DNA, the CDR3 is TGCGCCAGCAGCCAAGCCCCGTACCGGGATCGCACCGGGGAGCTGTTTTTT. Translation: CASSQAPYRDRTGELFF.

The CDR3 sequence is CASSDPGQGFNQPQHF. The CDR3 nucleotides are TGTGCCAGCAGTGACCCGGGACAGGGTTTCAATCAGCCCCAGCATTTT. The gene calls are TRBV2 and TRBJ1-5; 9 positions match TRBD1. The germline gives CDR1 SNHLY, CDR2 FYNNEI. CDR3 size: 16 residues. The V segment lost 3 bases and the J segment 3 bases; nucleotides outside the gene matches: 6.

The chain employs TRBV5-1 and TRBJ1-1; no firm D call. V lost 3 bases, J lost 6 bases, and 6 bases lay in between. Germline values: CDR1 SGHRS, CDR2 YFSETQ. This CDR3 is built from 11 residues. The CDR3 nucleotides read TGCGCCAGCAGCTCGCAAGCTGAAGCTTTCTTT. Its translation is CASSSQAEAFF.

This chain's CDR3 is CASSEFGGEETQYF. CDR3 DNA: TGTGCCAGCAGTGAATTCGGTGGCGAGGAGACCCAGTACTTC. V and J are TRBV25-1 and TRBJ2-5; D ambiguous. V gave up 1 base and J gave up 5 bases, with 11 bases separating them. The CDR3 is 14 amino acids. In germline, CDR1 is MGHDK, CDR2 SYGVNS.

The chain carries TRBV9 and TRBJ1-1, with a tentative D call TRBD1 (6 bases). Per the germline V gene, CDR1 is SGDLS and CDR2 is YYNGEE. The CDR3 has 14 residues. V shed 2 bases and J shed 5 bases, with 13 bases lying between them. This CDR3 is CASSVGTQGTEAFF. The CDR3 DNA follows: TGTGCCAGCAGCGTGGGCACCCAGGGGACTGAAGCTTTCTTT.

J is TRBJ1-1 and V is TRBV6-5, with no clear D. V lost 7 bases to trimming and J lost 4 bases, with 19 bases between them. The germline gives CDR1 MNHEY, CDR2 SVGAGI. This CDR3 comprises 15 residues. CDR3: CASTPSGVEGTEAFF. In DNA form, the CDR3 reads TGTGCCAGCACCCCCTCTGGGGTGGAGGGCACTGAAGCTTTCTTT.

The chain has TRBV18 and TRBJ2-5, with TRBD1 matching over 8 bases. V was pared by 6 bases and J by 4 bases, with 10 bases of the junction left unmatched. The germline V gene has CDR1 KGHSH and CDR2 LQKENI. CDR3 length: 15 residues. The DNA of the CDR3 is TGTGCCAGCTCTCCGGACAGGGAGGCTTCAGAGACCCAGTACTTC. Amino acid sequence: CASSPDREASETQYF.

The genes are TRBV6-6 and TRBJ2-3; 11 bases fit TRBD1. Germline CDR1 reads MNHNY; CDR2 reads SVGAGI (reference sequence). Trimming took 2 bases from V and 4 from J; bases not matched to a gene: 2. There are 15 residues in the CDR3. Here the CDR3 reads CASSYRDRGSDTQYF. CDR3 sequence (DNA): TGTGCCAGCAGTTACAGGGACAGGGGGTCAGATACGCAGTATTTT.

The chain carries TRBV19 and TRBJ2-2; D gene unclear. CDR3 length: 14 residues. Germline CDR1 LNHDA, CDR2 SQIVND (reference sequence). V dropped 3 bases and J dropped 2 bases, with 7 bases sitting between them. CDR3 sequence: CASSIPGNTGELFF. CDR3 DNA sequence: TGTGCCAGTAGTATTCCCGGAAACACCGGGGAGCTGTTTTTT.

This clone occurred many times. The chain employs TRBV5-1 and TRBJ1-2, with D possibly being TRBD1 (6 bases). The CDR3 spans 13 residues. Germline V gives CDR1 SGHRS, CDR2 YFSETQ. V lost 4 bases and J 4 bases, leaving 11 bases between the germline ends. As DNA, the CDR3 is TGCGCCAGCAGCGAGGGGGGAACCTATGGCTACACCTTC. Its translation: CASSEGGTYGYTF.

The chain is built from TRBV2 and TRBJ1-6; possibly TRBD1 for D (6 bases). This CDR3 spans 14 amino acids. Trimming cost V 7 bases and J 9 bases, with 16 bases left between them. CDR1 and CDR2 from the germline V gene are SNHLY and FYNNEI. CDR3 amino acids: CASTGGRGGSPLHF. The CDR3 bases are TGTGCCAGCACTGGGGGCAGGGGAGGTTCACCCCTCCACTTT.